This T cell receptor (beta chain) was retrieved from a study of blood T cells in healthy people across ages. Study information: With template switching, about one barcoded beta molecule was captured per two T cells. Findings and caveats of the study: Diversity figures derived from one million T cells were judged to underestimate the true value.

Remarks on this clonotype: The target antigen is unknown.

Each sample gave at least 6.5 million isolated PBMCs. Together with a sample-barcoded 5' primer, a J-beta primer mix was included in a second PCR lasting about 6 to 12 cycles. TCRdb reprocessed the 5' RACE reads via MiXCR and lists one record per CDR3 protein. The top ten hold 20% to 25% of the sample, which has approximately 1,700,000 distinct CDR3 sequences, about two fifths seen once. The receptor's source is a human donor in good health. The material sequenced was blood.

The CDR3 loop reads CASRGLFRDEQYF. Here the CDR3 DNA reads TGTGCCAGCAGGGGTTTATTCAGGGACGAGCAGTACTTC. The chain employs TRBV5-5 and TRBJ2-7; weak D call: TRBD1 (5 bases). CDR1 SGHKS and CDR2 YYEKEE come from the germline V gene (reference sequence). Trimming removed 5 bases from V and 5 bases from J, with 14 bases in between. This CDR3 region has 13 residues.